Following are 22 T cell receptor beta chains from one sample sequenced in a study of T cells in localized non-small cell lung cancer (dated by TCRdb to 2018 to 2021). Preparation of the library involved the immunoSEQ multiplex PCR assay. The clones in this table, taken by TCRdb from immuneACCESS, are in-frame only. Not every clone is retained; where verified, under half of the shortfall comes from an unresolved V gene, and the cause of the rest is unknown. The sample table records 25,000 to 35,000 clones; around 89% of these occur just once. 10% to 13% of the sample belongs to the ten largest clones. The source was peripheral blood, collected before any cancer treatment. The origin of the receptors is a woman between 35 and 75 years old with stage I lung adenocarcinoma.

The chain has TRBV2 and TRBJ1-5; 7 bases fit TRBD1. Germline CDR1 SNHLY, CDR2 FYNNEI. V was pared by 6 bases and J by 4 bases, with 3 bases of the junction left unmatched. This CDR3 has 13 amino acids. The CDR3 DNA follows: TGTGCCAGCAGCAGGGGGACGAATCAGCCCCAGCATTTT. Translated, it gives CASSRGTNQPQHF.

The V and J genes are TRBV28 and TRBJ2-7, with D uncertain. Trimming cost V 6 bases and J 2 bases, with 11 bases left between them. Germline loops: CDR1 MDHEN, CDR2 SYDVKM. The CDR3 has 13 residues. The chain's CDR3 is CASRQDGPYEQYF. The DNA for the CDR3 is TGTGCCAGCAGACAAGACGGACCCTACGAGCAGTACTTC.

The gene calls are TRBV19 and TRBJ1-1; maybe TRBD1 (6 bases). Germline lookup yields CDR1 LNHDA and CDR2 SQIVND (reference sequence). This CDR3 is 15 amino acids long. Deletions cut 1 base from V and 1 base from J, with 10 bases between. The CDR3 here is CASSIGGTTNTEAFF. CDR3 in DNA: TGTGCCAGTAGTATAGGGGGGACAACGAACACTGAAGCTTTCTTT.

The rearrangement links TRBV30 to TRBJ2-5, with 8 bases that match TRBD1. V was clipped by 3 bases and J by 4 bases; unmatched bases: 13. The CDR3 covers 16 residues. Germline CDR1 GTSNPN, CDR2 SVGIG (reference sequence). The CDR3 reads CAWSPPRQGIRETQYF. The CDR3 bases are TGTGCCTGGAGCCCCCCCCGACAGGGGATTAGAGAGACCCAGTACTTC.

The chain combines TRBV4-1 with TRBJ2-3, with no clear D. The V gene's germline CDR1 is MGHRA and CDR2 YSYEKL. The CDR3 is made up of 16 amino acids. V was clipped by 0 bases and J by 2 bases, with 12 bases between them. CDR3 DNA sequence: TGCGCCAGCAGCCAAGATTTGGGCAGCTACACAGATACGCAGTATTTT. Translation gives CASSQDLGSYTDTQYF.

This chain joins TRBV5-4 and TRBJ1-1; 12 bases match TRBD1. This CDR3 has 15 amino acids. V lost 4 bases, J lost 5 bases, and 6 bases stayed unmatched. In germline, CDR1 is SGHNT, CDR2 YYREEE (reference sequence). CDR3 sequence: CASSPGQGAWTEAFF. The CDR3 nucleotides read TGTGCCAGCAGCCCGGGACAGGGGGCTTGGACTGAAGCTTTCTTT.

The chain has TRBV7-8 and TRBJ1-6; a weak D match, TRBD1 (6 bases). Germline values: CDR1 SGHVS, CDR2 FQNEAQ. The CDR3 has 14 amino acids. With 5 bases removed from V and 6 bases from J, the gap between germline ends came to 11 bases. The CDR3 loop reads CASSVGQSNSPLHF. Here the CDR3 DNA reads TGTGCCAGCAGCGTAGGACAGAGTAATTCACCCCTCCACTTT.

The chain joins TRBV7-9 to TRBJ1-2; D is perhaps TRBD1 (5 bases). The CDR3 has 15 residues. Germline V lookup: CDR1 SEHNR, CDR2 FQNEAQ (reference sequence). V lost 0 bases to trimming and J lost 3 bases, with 11 bases between them. The CDR3 protein is CASSLAGAGYYGYTF. In DNA, the CDR3 is TGTGCCAGCAGCTTAGCAGGGGCTGGCTACTATGGCTACACCTTC. Based on the CDR3 plus reference TRBV7-9 and TRBJ1-2, the full variable domain is DTGVSQNPRHKITKRGQNVTFRCDPISEHNRLYWYRQTLGQGPEFLTYFQNEAQLEKSRLLSDRFSAERPKGSFSTLEIQRTEQGDSAMYLCASSLAGAGYYGYTFGSGTRLTVV.

This chain links TRBV7-2 with TRBJ2-7; D possibly corresponds to TRBD1 (6 bases). From germline, CDR1 is SGHTA and CDR2 FQGNSA. The CDR3 is made up of 13 amino acids. V was clipped by 2 bases and J by 8 bases, with 13 bases between them. The CDR3 region is CASSLPTGKKQYF. Here the CDR3 DNA reads TGTGCCAGCAGCTTACCGACAGGCAAAAAGCAGTACTTC.

CDR3 region: CASSQAGQGYEQYF. The DNA of the CDR3 is TGTGCCAGCAGCCAAGCGGGACAGGGCTACGAGCAGTACTTC. The V call is TRBV7-2, the J call TRBJ2-7; 9 bases match TRBD1. The junction had 5 bases not matched to a gene; V was cut back by 5 bases and J by 3 bases. Germline CDR1 SGHTA, CDR2 FQGNSA. CDR3 length: 14 residues.

The chain has TRBV9 and TRBJ1-1; possibly TRBD1 for D (6 bases). V was trimmed by 3 bases and J by 1 base, leaving 10 bases between them. Germline V gene data show CDR1 as SGDLS and CDR2 as YYNGEE. The CDR3 has 14 amino acids. CDR3 sequence (DNA): TGTGCCAGCAGCGCGGGACATCCGAACACTGAAGCTTTCTTT. Protein product: CASSAGHPNTEAFF.

CDR3 in amino acids: CASIETNTGELFF. CDR3 coding DNA: TGCGCCAGCATTGAGACGAACACCGGGGAGCTGTTTTTT. V gene TRBV5-1 combines with J gene TRBJ2-2, with D hard to call. This CDR3 is 13 amino acids long. Trimming took 6 bases from V and 0 from J, leaving 6 bases between them. Per germline, CDR1 SGHRS and CDR2 YFSETQ.

The chain carries TRBV5-1 and TRBJ1-2; no clear D gene. CDR3 length: 14 residues. V dropped 4 bases and J dropped 5 bases, with 15 bases sitting between them. CDR1 is SGHRS, CDR2 YFSETQ, per germline. CDR3: CASSRELGGYGYTF. The CDR3 region has the DNA TGCGCCAGCAGCCGGGAATTGGGAGGGTATGGCTACACCTTC. The variable domain in full, completed from reference TRBV5-1 and TRBJ1-2, reads KAGVTQTPRYLIKTRGQQVTLSCSPISGHRSVSWYQQTPGQGLQFLFEYFSETQRNKGNFPGRFSGRQFSNSRSEMNVSTLELGDSALYLCASSRELGGYGYTFGSGTRLTVV.

The V and J genes are TRBV13 and TRBJ2-1; the D gene is possibly TRBD1 (6 bases). Trimming left V 5 bases short and J 6 bases short, with 11 bases between. The germline CDR1 and CDR2 sequences are PRHDT and FYEKMQ (reference sequence). The CDR3 loop spans 13 amino acids. Here the CDR3 reads CASSTGTFNEQFF. The CDR3 coding sequence is TGTGCCAGCAGCACAGGGACCTTCAATGAGCAGTTCTTC.

The chain has TRBV5-4 and TRBJ2-7; 7 nucleotides match TRBD2. The CDR3 is made up of 16 amino acids. Looked up from germline, CDR1 is SGHNT and CDR2 is YYREEE (reference sequence). With 0 bases clipped from V and 7 bases from J, the junction kept 13 bases outside the gene matches. This CDR3 is CASSLGAGTTGREQYF. DNA of the CDR3: TGTGCCAGCAGCTTGGGAGCCGGGACTACCGGCCGGGAGCAGTACTTC.

The chain uses TRBV7-9 and TRBJ2-7; D remains unclear. Looked up from germline, CDR1 is SEHNR and CDR2 is FQNEAQ (reference sequence). The CDR3 length is 14 residues. Trimming took off 1 base at V and 2 bases at J, with 9 bases between the two ends. The CDR3 sequence is CASSLVVMPYEQYF. The CDR3 DNA is TGTGCCAGCAGCTTAGTTGTCATGCCCTACGAGCAGTACTTC.

The J gene is TRBJ1-2, the V gene TRBV6-5; a possible D gene is TRBD1 (6 bases). Deletions cut 9 bases from V and 6 bases from J, with 17 bases between. Germline loops: CDR1 MNHEY, CDR2 SVGAGI. The CDR3 runs 13 residues. The CDR3 region is CASQGHLDNGYTF. CDR3 DNA sequence: TGTGCCAGTCAGGGACATTTAGACAATGGCTACACCTTC.

The chain has TRBV27 and TRBJ2-7, with 12 bases matching TRBD1. This CDR3 has 15 amino acids. Germline lookup yields CDR1 MNHEY and CDR2 SMNVEV (reference sequence). Trimming took 8 bases from V and 4 from J; bases not matched to a gene: 9. The CDR3 bases are TGTGCCAGCTCCCTTGGGACAGGGGGCGAATACGAGCAGTACTTC. Residues: CASSLGTGGEYEQYF.

This chain connects TRBV28 to TRBJ1-2; D gene ambiguous. The CDR3 runs 14 residues. CDR1 and CDR2 (germline): MDHEN, SYDVKM. V dropped 2 bases and J dropped 3 bases, with 10 bases sitting between them. In DNA, the CDR3 is TGTGCCAGCAGTTTACTCCCGTCGTACTATGGCTACACCTTC. Translated, it gives CASSLLPSYYGYTF.

The J gene is TRBJ2-7, the V gene TRBV5-1, with 12 positions matching TRBD2. V was clipped by 4 bases and J by 4 bases; unmatched bases: 6. The CDR3 extends over 15 amino acids. Looked up from germline, CDR1 is SGHRS and CDR2 is YFSETQ. The CDR3 sequence: CASSLQTSGGYEQYF. The DNA for the CDR3 is TGCGCCAGCAGCCTCCAGACTAGCGGGGGATACGAGCAGTACTTC.

J is TRBJ1-3 and V is TRBV5-1; 8 bases are shared with TRBD1. CDR1 is SGHRS and CDR2 is YFSETQ in the germline V gene. The CDR3 covers 17 residues. Germline trimming cut 4 bases from V and 3 bases from J; bases unmatched to any gene: 12. CDR3 protein: CASSPGQGEGDGNTIYF. CDR3 sequence (DNA): TGCGCCAGCAGCCCTGGACAGGGCGAAGGGGATGGAAACACCATATATTTT.

V gene TRBV13 combines with J gene TRBJ1-6, with 7 bases that match TRBD1. V lost 4 bases to trimming and J lost 8 bases; unmatched junction nucleotides: 8. The CDR3 covers 15 residues. Germline values: CDR1 PRHDT, CDR2 FYEKMQ (reference sequence). The CDR3 DNA is TGTGCCAGCAGCTCCCTAACCGACAGGGATTCACCCCTCCACTTT. Translated, it gives CASSSLTDRDSPLHF.